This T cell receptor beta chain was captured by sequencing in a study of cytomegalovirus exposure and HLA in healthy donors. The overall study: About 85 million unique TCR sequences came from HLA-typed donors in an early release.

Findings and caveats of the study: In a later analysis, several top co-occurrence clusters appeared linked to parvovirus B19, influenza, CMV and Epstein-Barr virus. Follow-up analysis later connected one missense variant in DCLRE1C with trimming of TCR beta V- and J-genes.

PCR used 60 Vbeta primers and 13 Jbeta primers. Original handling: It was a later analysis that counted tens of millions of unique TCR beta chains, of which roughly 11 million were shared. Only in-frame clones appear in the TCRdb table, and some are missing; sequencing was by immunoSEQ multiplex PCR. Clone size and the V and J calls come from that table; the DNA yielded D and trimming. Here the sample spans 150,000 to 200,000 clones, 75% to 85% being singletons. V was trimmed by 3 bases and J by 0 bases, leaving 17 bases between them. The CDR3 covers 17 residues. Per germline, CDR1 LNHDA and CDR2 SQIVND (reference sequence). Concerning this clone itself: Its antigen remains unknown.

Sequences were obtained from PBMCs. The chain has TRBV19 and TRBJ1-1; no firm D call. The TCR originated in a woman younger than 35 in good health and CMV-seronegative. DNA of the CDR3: TGTGCCAGTAGTATGTCTTGGATTGGAGGGATGAACACTGAAGCTTTCTTT. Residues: CASSMSWIGGMNTEAFF.